The subject of this entry is one T cell receptor (beta chain). This sample is part of a study of blood T cell repertoires in COVID-19. Background on the study: From the United States, Italy and Spain came samples of acute and convalescent COVID-19.

Looked up from germline, CDR1 is ENHRY and CDR2 is SYGVKD. CDR3 length: 13 residues. Trimming left V 6 bases short and J 5 bases short, with 13 bases between. Per the study methods: Counts of nucleated cells, estimated from reference gene primer amplification, were obtained. Generated by immunoSEQ multiplex PCR, the TCRdb table keeps only in-frame clones and is missing some. D and trimming were read from the DNA, whereas the V and J calls and clone size are those reported in that table. The profile covers some 190,000 clones, with around 85% appearing a single time and around 1.1% taken by the ten largest.

The sequencing input was peripheral blood. This rearrangement joins TRBV10-3 to TRBJ1-2; a weak D match, TRBD1 (6 bases). This TCR came from a man between 25 and 39 years old with acute or convalescent COVID-19. The CDR3 DNA reads TGTGCCATCAGGTCGGACAGTGAATATGGCTACACCTTC. Encoded protein: CAIRSDSEYGYTF.